This T cell receptor (beta chain) emerged from a study of technical replicates of blood from four donors. In its sample, this clone was seen a few times. Data came from immunoSEQ multiplex PCR; TCRdb stores just in-frame clones and leaves some out. The repertoire holds 65,000 to 70,000 clones, with 80% to 90% as singletons. This CDR3 comprises 13 residues. The V gene lost 10 bases and the J gene lost 2 bases, with 13 bases spanning the gap. CDR1 and CDR2 from the germline V gene are SNHLY and FYNNEI. The receptor was isolated from a human donor in good health. Some clones in this sample may be carry-over from other donors' samples. The sequenced sample consisted of PBMCs. V usage is TRBV2 and J usage is TRBJ2-3, with D perhaps matching TRBD2 (7 bases). CDR3 nucleotides: TGTGCCAACGGGGGGCAGGTCACAGATACGCAGTATTTT. Translated, it gives CANGGQVTDTQYF.